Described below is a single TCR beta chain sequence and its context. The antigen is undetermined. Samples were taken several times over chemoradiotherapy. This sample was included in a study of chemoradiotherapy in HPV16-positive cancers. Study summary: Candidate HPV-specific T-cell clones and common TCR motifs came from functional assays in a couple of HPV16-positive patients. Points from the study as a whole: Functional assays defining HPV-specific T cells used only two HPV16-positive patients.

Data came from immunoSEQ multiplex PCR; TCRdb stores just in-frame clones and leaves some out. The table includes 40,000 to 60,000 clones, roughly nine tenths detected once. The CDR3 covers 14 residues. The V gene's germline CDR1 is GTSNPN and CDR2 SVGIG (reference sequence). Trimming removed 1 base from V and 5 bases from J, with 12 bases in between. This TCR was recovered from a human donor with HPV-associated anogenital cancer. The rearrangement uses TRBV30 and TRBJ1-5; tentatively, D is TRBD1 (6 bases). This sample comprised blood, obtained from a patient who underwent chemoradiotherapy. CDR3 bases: TGTGCCTGGAGTGCGGACAGAGGATATCAGCCCCAGCATTTT. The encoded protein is CAWSADRGYQPQHF.